The T cell receptor beta chain under discussion was sequenced for a study of T cell responses to AZD1222 COVID-19 vaccine. Overall study context: Researchers grouped second doses given at about 4 or about 12 weeks into one pool. General observations from the study: Females made up more of the donors, who were largely white British, and clonal diversity may have come out too low. CD4 TCRs associated with vaccination spanned spike, dominating at 160-218 and 743-854.

Trimming took off 6 bases at V and 1 base at J, with 16 bases between the two ends. Germline CDR1 reads LGHNT; CDR2 reads FRNRAP. The CDR3 has 15 residues. Sequencing used immunoSEQ multiplex PCR; TCRdb keeps in-frame clones, though not all of them. Of around 110,000 clones in the sample, approximately 84% were seen once. This clone was seen just once. What it binds is unknown. The chain couples TRBV12-5 to TRBJ2-7; no firm D call. Sequences were derived from peripheral blood, sampled on day 0 of AZD1222 vaccination. The TCR was taken from an adult in good health. Written as DNA, the CDR3 is TGTGCTAGTGGCCTCTTCCGGACGCATTCCTACGAGCAGTACTTC. Protein: CASGLFRTHSYEQYF.